This T cell receptor beta chain emerged from a study of T cell repertoires in cytomegalovirus infection. Overall study: Epitope selection comprised recently identified HLA-C-restricted CMV epitopes and well-studied HLA-B-restricted CMV epitopes. Public TCR beta signatures were indicative of both CMV infection and a matching HLA type.

About this clonotype itself: What it binds is not known.

One entry per CDR3 protein, called by TCRdb with MiXCR from the reads. Of fewer than 55,000 distinct CDR3 sequences in the sample, less than 20% are singletons; the top ten hold over 75%. The CDR3 contains 14 residues. Between the trimmed V and J ends, which lost 5 bases and 0 bases, there was a span of 8 bases. CDR1 SGHVS and CDR2 FQNEAQ come from the germline V gene. Overall study results and limits: HLA-C-restricted, CMV-specific TCR beta clonotypes were dominant ex vivo. Carriers of CMV and the relevant HLA type were discriminated by public TCR beta frequency.

The chain has TRBV7-8 and TRBJ1-5, with a tentative D call TRBD1 (5 bases). Sequenced here: CD8+ T cells from cultured PBMCs, sampled from culture after CMV antigen stimulation. This receptor was identified in a human donor in good health (CMV status not recorded). Some clones in this sample may be carry-over from other donors' samples. The DNA of the CDR3 is TGTGCCAGCAGCGCCGGGGGTAGCAATCAGCCCCAGCATTTT. Translated: CASSAGGSNQPQHF.